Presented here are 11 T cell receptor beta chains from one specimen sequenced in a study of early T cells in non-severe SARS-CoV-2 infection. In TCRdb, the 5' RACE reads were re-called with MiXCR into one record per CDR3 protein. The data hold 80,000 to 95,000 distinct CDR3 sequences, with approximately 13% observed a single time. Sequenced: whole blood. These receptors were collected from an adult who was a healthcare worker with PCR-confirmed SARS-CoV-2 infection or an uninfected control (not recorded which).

The CDR3 reads CASSFRRDTQYF. CDR3 in DNA: TGTGCCAGCAGTTTCCGGCGTGATACGCAGTATTTT. The chain is built from TRBV12-3 or TRBV12-4 and TRBJ2-3; D gene ambiguous. The CDR3 consists of 12 residues. V was pared by 3 bases and J by 6 bases, with 7 bases between.

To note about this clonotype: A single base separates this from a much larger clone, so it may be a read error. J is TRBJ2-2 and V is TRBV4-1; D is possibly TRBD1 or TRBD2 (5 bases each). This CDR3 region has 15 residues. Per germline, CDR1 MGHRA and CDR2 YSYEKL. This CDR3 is CVSSQVGRGAGELFF. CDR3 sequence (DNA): TGCGTCAGCAGCCAAGTCGGCAGAGGGGCCGGGGAGCTGTTTTTT.

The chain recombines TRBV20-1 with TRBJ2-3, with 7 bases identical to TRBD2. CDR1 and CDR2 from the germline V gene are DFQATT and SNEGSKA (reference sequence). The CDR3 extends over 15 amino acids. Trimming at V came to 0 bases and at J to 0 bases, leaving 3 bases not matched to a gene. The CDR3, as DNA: TGCAGTGCTAGAGAACTAGCGCGTAGCACAGATACGCAGTATTTT. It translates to CSARELARSTDTQYF.

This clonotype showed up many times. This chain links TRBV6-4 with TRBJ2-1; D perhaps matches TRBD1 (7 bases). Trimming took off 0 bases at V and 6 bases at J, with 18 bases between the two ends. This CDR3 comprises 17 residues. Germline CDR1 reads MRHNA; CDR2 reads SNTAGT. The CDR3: CASSDSPWRGRSNEQFF. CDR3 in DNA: TGTGCCAGCAGTGACTCCCCATGGAGGGGGCGCAGCAATGAGCAGTTCTTC.

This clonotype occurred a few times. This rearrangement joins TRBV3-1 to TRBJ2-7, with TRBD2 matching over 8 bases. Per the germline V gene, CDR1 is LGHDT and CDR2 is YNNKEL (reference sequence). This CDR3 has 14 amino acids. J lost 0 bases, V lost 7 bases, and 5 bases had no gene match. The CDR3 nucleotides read TGTGCCAGCACCCACAGCGGGAGCTCCTACGAGCAGTACTTC. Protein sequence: CASTHSGSSYEQYF.

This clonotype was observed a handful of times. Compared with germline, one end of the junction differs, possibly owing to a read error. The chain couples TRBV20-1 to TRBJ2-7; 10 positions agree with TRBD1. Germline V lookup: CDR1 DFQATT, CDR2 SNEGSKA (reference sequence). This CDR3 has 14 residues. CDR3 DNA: TGCAGTGCCAGAGGGGACAGGGGAATCTACGAGCAGTACTTC. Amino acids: CSARGDRGIYEQYF.

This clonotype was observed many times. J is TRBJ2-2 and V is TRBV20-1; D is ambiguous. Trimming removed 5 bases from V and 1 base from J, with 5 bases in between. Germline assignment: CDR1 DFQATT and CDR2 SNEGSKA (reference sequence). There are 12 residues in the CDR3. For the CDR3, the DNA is TGCAGTGCTCCGAAGAACACCGGGGAGCTGTTTTTT. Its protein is CSAPKNTGELFF.

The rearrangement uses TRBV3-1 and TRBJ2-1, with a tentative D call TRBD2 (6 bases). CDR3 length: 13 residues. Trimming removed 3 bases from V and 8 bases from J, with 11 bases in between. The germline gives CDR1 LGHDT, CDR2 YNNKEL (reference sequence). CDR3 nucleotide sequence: TGTGCCAGCAGCCAGGGACTTCCGGATGAGCAGTTCTTC. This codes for CASSQGLPDEQFF.

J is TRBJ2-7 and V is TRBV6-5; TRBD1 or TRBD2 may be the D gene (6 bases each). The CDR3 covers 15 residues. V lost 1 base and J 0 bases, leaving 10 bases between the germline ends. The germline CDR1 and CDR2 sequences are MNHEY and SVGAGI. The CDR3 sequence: CASSYWGASSYEQYF. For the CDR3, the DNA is TGTGCCAGCAGTTACTGGGGGGCAAGCTCCTACGAGCAGTACTTC.

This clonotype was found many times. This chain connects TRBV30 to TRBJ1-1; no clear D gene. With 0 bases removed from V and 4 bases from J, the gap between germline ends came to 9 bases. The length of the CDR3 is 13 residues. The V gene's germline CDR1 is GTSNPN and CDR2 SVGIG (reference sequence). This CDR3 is CAWSVMGVTEAFF. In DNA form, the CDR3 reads TGTGCCTGGAGTGTAATGGGTGTCACTGAAGCTTTCTTT.

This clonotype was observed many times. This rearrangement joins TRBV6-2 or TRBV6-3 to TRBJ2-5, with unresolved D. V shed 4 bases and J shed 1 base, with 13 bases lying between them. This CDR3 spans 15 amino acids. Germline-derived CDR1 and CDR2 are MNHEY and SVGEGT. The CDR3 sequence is CASSSSRSPQETQYF. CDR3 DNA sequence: TGTGCCAGCAGTTCTTCCAGGTCCCCCCAAGAGACCCAGTACTTC.